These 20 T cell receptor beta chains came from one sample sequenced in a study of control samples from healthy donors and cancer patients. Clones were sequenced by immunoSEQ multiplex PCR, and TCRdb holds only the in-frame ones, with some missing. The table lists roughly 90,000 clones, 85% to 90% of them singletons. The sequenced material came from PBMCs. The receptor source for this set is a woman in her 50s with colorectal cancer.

The CDR3 region is CAWSRRGGTGELFF. The CDR3 DNA follows: TGTGCCTGGAGCCGCCGGGGTGGGACCGGGGAGCTGTTTTTT. The chain combines TRBV30 with TRBJ2-2; perhaps TRBD2 as D (5 bases). With 3 bases removed from V and 5 bases from J, the gap between germline ends came to 13 bases. CDR1 is GTSNPN and CDR2 is SVGIG in the germline V gene (reference sequence). There are 14 residues in the CDR3.

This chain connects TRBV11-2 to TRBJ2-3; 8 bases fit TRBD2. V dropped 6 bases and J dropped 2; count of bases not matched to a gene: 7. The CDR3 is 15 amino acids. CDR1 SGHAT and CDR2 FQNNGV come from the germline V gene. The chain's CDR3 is CASSPRGAFTDTQYF. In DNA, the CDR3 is TGTGCCAGCAGTCCGCGGGGGGCCTTCACAGATACGCAGTATTTT.

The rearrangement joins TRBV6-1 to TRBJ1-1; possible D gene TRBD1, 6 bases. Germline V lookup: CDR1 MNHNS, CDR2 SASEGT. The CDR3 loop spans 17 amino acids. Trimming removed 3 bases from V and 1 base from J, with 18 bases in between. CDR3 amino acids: CASSDTGLSQGNTEAFF. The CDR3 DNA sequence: TGTGCCAGCAGTGATACAGGGCTTTCACAGGGGAACACTGAAGCTTTCTTT.

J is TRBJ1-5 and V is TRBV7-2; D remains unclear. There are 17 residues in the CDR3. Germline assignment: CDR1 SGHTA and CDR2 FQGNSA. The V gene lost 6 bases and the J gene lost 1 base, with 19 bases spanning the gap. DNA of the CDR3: TGTGCCAGCAGTCAAAGCGCCGAGTGGAGAAGCAATCAGCCCCAGCATTTT. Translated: CASSQSAEWRSNQPQHF.

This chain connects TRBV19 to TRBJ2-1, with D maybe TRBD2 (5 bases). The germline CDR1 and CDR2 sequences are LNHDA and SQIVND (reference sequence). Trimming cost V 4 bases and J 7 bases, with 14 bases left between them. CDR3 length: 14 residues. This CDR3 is CASSKGLGSNEQFF. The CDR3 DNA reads TGTGCCAGTAGTAAGGGTCTGGGGAGTAATGAGCAGTTCTTC. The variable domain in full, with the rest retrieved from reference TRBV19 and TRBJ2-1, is DGGITQSPKYLFRKEGQNVTLSCEQNLNHDAMYWYRQDPGQGLRLIYYSQIVNDFQKGDIAEGYSVSREKKESFPLTVTSAQKNPTAFYLCASSKGLGSNEQFFGPGTRLTVL.

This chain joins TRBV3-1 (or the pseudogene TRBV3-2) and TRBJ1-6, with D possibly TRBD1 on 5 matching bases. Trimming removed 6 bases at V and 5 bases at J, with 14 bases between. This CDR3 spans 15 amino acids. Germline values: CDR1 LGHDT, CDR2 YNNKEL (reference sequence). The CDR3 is CASSSGGGDNSPLHF. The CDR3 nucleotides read TGTGCCAGCAGTTCGGGGGGGGGAGATAATTCACCCCTCCACTTT.

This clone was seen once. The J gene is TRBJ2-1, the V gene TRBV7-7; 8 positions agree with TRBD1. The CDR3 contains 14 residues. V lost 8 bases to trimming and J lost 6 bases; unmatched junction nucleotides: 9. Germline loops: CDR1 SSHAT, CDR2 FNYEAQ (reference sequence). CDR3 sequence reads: CASGEQGVGNEQFF. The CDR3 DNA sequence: TGTGCCAGCGGAGAACAGGGGGTAGGCAATGAGCAGTTCTTC.

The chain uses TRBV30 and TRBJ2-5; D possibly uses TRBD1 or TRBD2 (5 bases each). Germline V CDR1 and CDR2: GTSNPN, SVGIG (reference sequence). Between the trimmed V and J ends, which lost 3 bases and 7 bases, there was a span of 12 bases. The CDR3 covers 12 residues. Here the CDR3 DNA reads TGTGCCTGGAGCAGGGATGGGGGGACCCAGTACTTC. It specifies CAWSRDGGTQYF.

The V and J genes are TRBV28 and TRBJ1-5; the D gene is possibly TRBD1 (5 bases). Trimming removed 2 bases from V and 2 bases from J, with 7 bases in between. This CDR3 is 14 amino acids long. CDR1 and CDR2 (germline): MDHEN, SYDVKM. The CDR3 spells CASSLIGGNQPQHF. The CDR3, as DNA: TGTGCCAGCAGTTTAATAGGGGGCAATCAGCCCCAGCATTTT.

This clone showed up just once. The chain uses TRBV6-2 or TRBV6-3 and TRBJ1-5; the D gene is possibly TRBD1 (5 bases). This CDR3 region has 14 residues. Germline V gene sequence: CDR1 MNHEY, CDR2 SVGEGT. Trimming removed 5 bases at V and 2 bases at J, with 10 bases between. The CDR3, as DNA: TGTGCCAGCAGTCAACAGGACCGCAATCAGCCCCAGCATTTT. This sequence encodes CASSQQDRNQPQHF.

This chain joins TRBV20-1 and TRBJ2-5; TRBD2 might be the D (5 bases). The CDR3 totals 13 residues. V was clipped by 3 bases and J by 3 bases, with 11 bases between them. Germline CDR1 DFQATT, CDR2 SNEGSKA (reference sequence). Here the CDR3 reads CSASRGKEETQYF. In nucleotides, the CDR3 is TGCAGTGCTAGTAGAGGGAAAGAAGAGACCCAGTACTTC.

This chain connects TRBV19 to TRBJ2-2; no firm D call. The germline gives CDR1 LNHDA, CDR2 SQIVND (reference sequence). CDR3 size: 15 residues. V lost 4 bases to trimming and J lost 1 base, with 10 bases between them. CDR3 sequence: CASSTTDGNTGELFF. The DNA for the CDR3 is TGTGCCAGTAGTACTACGGACGGGAACACCGGGGAGCTGTTTTTT.

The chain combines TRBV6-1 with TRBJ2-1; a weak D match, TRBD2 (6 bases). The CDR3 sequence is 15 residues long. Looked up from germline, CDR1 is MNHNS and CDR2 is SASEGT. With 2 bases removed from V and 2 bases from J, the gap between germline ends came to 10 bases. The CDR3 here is CASSEIPGAYNEQFF. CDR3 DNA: TGTGCCAGCAGTGAAATACCGGGGGCCTACAATGAGCAGTTCTTC.

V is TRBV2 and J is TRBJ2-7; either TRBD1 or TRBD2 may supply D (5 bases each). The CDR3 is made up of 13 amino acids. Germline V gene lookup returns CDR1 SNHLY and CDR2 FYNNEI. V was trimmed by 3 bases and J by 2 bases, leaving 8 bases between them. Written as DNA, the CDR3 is TGTGCCAGCAGTGAGTGGGGACCCTACGAGCAGTACGTC. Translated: CASSEWGPYEQYV.

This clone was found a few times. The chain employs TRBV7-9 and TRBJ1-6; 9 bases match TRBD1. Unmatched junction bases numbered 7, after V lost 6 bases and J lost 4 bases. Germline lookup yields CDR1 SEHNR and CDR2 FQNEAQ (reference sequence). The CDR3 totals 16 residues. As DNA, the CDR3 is TGTGCCAGCAGTTCGGACAGGGGAGGGTATAATTCACCCCTCCACTTT. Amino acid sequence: CASSSDRGGYNSPLHF.

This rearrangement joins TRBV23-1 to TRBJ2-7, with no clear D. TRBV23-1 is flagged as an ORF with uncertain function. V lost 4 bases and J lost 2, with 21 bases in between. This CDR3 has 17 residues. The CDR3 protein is CASSREHQVPVAYEQYV. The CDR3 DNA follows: TGCGCCAGCAGTCGGGAACACCAGGTCCCCGTCGCCTACGAGCAGTACGTC.

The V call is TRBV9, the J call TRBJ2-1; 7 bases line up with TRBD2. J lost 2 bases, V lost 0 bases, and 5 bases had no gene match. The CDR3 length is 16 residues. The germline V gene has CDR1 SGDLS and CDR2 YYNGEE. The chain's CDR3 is CASSVERLAPYNEQFF. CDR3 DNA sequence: TGTGCCAGCAGCGTAGAGCGACTAGCTCCCTACAATGAGCAGTTCTTC.

CDR3 in amino acids: CASSFGTGGNQPQHF. CDR3 DNA: TGTGCCAGCAGCTTCGGGACAGGGGGCAATCAGCCCCAGCATTTT. V is TRBV5-6 and J is TRBJ1-5; 10 positions agree with TRBD1. The V and J ends lost 2 bases and 2 bases, in that order; junction bases with no gene match: 1. Germline lookup yields CDR1 SGHDT and CDR2 YYEEEE. The CDR3 is 15 amino acids.

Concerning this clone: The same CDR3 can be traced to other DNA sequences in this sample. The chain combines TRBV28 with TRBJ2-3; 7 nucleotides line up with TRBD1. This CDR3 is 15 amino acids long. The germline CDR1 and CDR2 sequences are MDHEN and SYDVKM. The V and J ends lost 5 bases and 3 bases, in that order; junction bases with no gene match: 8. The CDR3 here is CASSLGGAGTDTQYF. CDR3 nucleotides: TGTGCCAGCAGTCTAGGGGGCGCAGGGACAGATACGCAGTATTTT.

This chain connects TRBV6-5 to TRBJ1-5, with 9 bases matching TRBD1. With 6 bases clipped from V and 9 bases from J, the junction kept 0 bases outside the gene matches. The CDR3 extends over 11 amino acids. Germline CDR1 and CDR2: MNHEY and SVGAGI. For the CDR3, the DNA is TGTGCCAGCAGGGGACAGGGGCCCCAGCATTTT. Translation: CASRGQGPQHF.